Listed below are T cell receptor beta chains from one sample, sequenced in a study of monozygotic twins with inflammatory bowel disease. TCRdb re-called the 5' RACE reads; one entry per CDR3 protein, DNA not given. The sample totals 400,000 to 500,000 distinct CDR3 sequences. The specimen sequenced was blood. The origin of the receptors is a human donor with ulcerative colitis or Crohn's disease, or a healthy co-twin of an affected twin (not recorded which). Each CDR3 is given with its conserved first and last residue.

TRBJ1-6,TRBV5-1,CASSLEPGGSNSPLHF
TRBJ1-1,TRBV5-1,CASSPTGKTEAFF
TRBJ1-2,TRBV20-1,CSARDLSGVYGYTF
TRBJ2-3,TRBV7-9,CASSWGSDTQYF
TRBJ1-1,TRBV15,CATSRGNNRGNTEAFF
TRBJ2-5,TRBV9,CASSPGGAPQETQYF
TRBJ2-1,TRBV5-1,CASSPLVAGEGEQFF
TRBJ2-7,TRBV19,CASSMASAYEQYF
TRBJ1-1,TRBV24-1,CATSDPRDKAAFF
TRBJ2-1,TRBV20-1,CSAGGTSGQSYNEQFF
TRBJ1-5,TRBV15,CATSRGPGQLNQPQHF
TRBJ1-1,TRBV12-3/TRBV12-4,CASSSSPNVEAFF